This T cell receptor beta chain was observed in a study of molecular identifiers for immune sequencing clone quantification. Looking at the study overall: Replicate RNA came from 20,000 or 100,000 naive CD8 cells and was split five ways, and four parts were sequenced.

TCRdb re-called the PCR reads through MiXCR, storing one row per CDR3 protein. The sample has tens of thousands of distinct CDR3 sequences; approximately 17% are singletons. The CDR3 sequence is 12 residues long. The V segment lost 6 bases and the J segment 6 bases; nucleotides outside the gene matches: 5. This clonotype was counted at least ten times. Sequenced material: naive CD8+ T cells from blood, with Jurkat cell RNA spiked in. As to subset: FACS-sorted CD8+CD4-CCR7+CD45RA+ naive T cells. The rearrangement links TRBV12-3 or TRBV12-4 to TRBJ2-7; TRBD1 matches at 7 bases. The receptor's source is a human donor in good health. Some libraries in this study had Jurkat cell RNA spiked in. The CDR3 protein is CASRRAGGEQYF. Here the CDR3 DNA reads TGTGCCAGCAGGCGCGCAGGGGGCGAGCAGTACTTC.